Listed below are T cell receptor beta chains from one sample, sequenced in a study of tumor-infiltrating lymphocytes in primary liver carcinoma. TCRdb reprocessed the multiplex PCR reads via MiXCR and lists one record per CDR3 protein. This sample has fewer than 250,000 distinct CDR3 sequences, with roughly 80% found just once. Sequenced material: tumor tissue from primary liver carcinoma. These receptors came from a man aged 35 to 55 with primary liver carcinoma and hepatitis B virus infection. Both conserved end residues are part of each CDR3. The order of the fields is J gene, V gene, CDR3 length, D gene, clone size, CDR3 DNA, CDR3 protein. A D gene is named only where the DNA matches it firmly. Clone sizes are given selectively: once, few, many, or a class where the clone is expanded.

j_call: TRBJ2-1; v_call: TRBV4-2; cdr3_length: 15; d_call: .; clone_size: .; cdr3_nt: TGTGCCAGCAGCCAAGCTAGCGAACTTCACAGTGAGCCGTTCTTC; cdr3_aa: CASSQASELHSEPFF
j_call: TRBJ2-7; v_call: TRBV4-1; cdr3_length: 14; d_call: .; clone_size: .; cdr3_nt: TGCGCCAGCACCCAAGAGACCCCTGTTGACGAACAGTACTTC; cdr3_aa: CASTQETPVDEQYF
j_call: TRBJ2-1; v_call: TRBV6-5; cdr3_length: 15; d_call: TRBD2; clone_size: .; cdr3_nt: TGTGTCAGCAGTGACCGACTAGCGGCGGGGAATGAGCAGTTATTC; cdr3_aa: CVSSDRLAAGNEQLF
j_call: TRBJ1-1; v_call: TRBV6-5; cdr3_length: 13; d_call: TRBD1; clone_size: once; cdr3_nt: TGTGCCTGCACCCAGACCCTACAGGGGAGCGCTTTCTTT; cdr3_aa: CACTQTLQGSAFF
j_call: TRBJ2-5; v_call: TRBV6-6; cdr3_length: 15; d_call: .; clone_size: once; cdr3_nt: TGTGCCAGCAGTTACTCGGGGATAGTCAAAGAGACCCAATACTTC; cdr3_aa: CASSYSGIVKETQYF
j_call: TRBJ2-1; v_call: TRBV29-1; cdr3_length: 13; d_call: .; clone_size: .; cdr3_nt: TGCAGCGTTTTGGTATCGTCCGGGCATGACCAGTTCTTC; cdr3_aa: CSVLVSSGHDQFF
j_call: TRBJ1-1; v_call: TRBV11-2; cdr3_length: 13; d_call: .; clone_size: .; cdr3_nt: TGTGCCAGCAGCTCAGGCCTGAACACTGTTGCTTTCTTT; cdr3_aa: CASSSGLNTVAFF
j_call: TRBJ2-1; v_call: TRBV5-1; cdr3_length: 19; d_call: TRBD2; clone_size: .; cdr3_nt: TGCGCCAGCAGCTCGAGGGGTCTAGAGGGAGGGAACCATTACAATGAGCAGTTCTTC; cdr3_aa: CASSSRGLEGGNHYNEQFF
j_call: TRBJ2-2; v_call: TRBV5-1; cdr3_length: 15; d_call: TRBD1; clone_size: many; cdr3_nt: TGCGCCAGCAGCTTGCAGGGGGCGAACACCGGGGAGCTGTTTTTT; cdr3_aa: CASSLQGANTGELFF
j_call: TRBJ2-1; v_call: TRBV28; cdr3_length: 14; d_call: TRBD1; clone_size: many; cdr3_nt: TGTGCCAGCTATGGGGGACAGGGGGACAATGAGCAGTTCTTC; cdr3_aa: CASYGGQGDNEQFF
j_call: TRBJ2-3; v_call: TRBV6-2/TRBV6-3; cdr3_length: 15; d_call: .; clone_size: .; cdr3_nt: TGTGCCAGCAACCCTATCGAAGTCCGGTCTGATACGCAGTATTTT; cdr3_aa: CASNPIEVRSDTQYF
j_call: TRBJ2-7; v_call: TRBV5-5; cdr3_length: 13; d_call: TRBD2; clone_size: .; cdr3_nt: TGTGCCAGCAGCCTTCTGCTGCGGGAGGAGCAGTACTTC; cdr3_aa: CASSLLLREEQYF
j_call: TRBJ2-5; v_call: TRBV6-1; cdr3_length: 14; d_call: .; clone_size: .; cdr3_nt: TGTGTCAGCATTGAAGGAGGTAGCCGAGAGACACAGTACTTC; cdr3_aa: CVSIEGGSRETQYF
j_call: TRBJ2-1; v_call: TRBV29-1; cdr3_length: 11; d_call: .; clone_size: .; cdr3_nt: TGCAGCGGGGGCTCGGGATGTGACCAGTTCTTC; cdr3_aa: CSGGSGCDQFF
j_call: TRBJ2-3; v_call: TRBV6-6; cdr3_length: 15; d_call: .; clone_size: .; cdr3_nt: TGTGCCAGCAGTCTCGACCTATGGGGCACACATACGCAGTATTTT; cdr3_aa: CASSLDLWGTHTQYF
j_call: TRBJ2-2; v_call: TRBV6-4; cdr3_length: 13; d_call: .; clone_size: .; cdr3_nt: TGTACCAGCAGTGTGGAAGGGGCAGGGGAGCTGTTTTTT; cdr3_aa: CTSSVEGAGELFF
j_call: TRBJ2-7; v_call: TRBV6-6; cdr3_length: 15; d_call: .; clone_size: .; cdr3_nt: TGTGCCAGCAGTTACTCCGAAGGGGGAGGAGATGAGCAGTACTTC; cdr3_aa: CASSYSEGGGDEQYF
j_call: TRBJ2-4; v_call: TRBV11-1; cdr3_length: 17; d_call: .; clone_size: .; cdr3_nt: TGTGCCAGCAGCTCTCCCGGGTCTGTCGGGACCAAAAACATTCAGTACTTC; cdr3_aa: CASSSPGSVGTKNIQYF
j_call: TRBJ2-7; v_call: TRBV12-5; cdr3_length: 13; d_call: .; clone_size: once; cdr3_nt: TGTGCCAGTGAGGGGTCCGGTTCCCACGAGCAGTGCTTC; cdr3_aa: CASEGSGSHEQCF
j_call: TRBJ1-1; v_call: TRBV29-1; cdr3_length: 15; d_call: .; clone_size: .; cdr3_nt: TGCAGCGTTGAATCCGGGTGGGATATGAACACTGAAGCTTTCTTT; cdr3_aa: CSVESGWDMNTEAFF
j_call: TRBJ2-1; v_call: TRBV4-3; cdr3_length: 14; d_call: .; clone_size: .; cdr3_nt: TGCGCCAACAGCCAGGAACCGGGCCTCCGAGATCTTTTCTTC; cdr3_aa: CANSQEPGLRDLFF
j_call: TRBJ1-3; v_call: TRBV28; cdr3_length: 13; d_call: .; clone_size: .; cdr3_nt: TGTGCCTGCAGTCTTTCAGGGAAAGACACTATATATTTT; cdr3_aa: CACSLSGKDTIYF
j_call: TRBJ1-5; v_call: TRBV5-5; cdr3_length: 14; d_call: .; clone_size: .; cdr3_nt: TGTGCCAGTAGGAGCGGGGGGGCAGGTCAGCCCCAGCATTTT; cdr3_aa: CASRSGGAGQPQHF
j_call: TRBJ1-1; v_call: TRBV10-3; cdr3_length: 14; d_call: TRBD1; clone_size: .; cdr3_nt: TGCGACATCAGCGGACAGGGTCTGAACACTGAAGCTTTCTTT; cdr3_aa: CDISGQGLNTEAFF
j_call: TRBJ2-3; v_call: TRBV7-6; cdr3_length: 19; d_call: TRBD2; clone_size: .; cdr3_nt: TGTGCCAGCAGCATAGGCTTGGCGGGAGAGGTTGTTAGCACAGATACGCAGTATTTT; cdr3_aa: CASSIGLAGEVVSTDTQYF
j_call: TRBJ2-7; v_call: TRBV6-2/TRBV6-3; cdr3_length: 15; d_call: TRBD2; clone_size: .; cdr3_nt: TGTGCCAGCAGCACTCCAACTAGCGGAGAGTACGAGCAATACTTC; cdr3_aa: CASSTPTSGEYEQYF
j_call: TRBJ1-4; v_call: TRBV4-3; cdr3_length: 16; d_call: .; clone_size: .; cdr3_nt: TGCGCCAGCAACCAAGATCTTAGGGGACGAAATGAAAAACTGTTATTC; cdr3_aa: CASNQDLRGRNEKLLF
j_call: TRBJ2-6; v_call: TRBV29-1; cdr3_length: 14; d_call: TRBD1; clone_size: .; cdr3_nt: TGCAACGTCGTCACAGGGGCTAGGGCCAACGTCCTGACTTTC; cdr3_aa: CNVVTGARANVLTF